This T cell receptor (beta chain) was observed in a study of blood T cell repertoires in COVID-19. Here immunoSEQ multiplex PCR was the method, and the copy in TCRdb shows in-frame clones only, minus some. The repertoire holds 130,000 to 150,000 clones, around 90% seen once, with about 1.6% in the top ten. This CDR3 is built from 14 residues. The germline CDR1 and CDR2 sequences are SEHNR and FQNEAQ (reference sequence). V dropped 5 bases and J dropped 7 bases, with 15 bases sitting between them. The chain employs TRBV7-9 and TRBJ2-1, with TRBD1 as a possible D gene (6 bases). Sequenced material: peripheral blood. The TCR sequence derives from a human donor in a cohort sampled during active COVID-19. Written as DNA, the CDR3 is TGTGCCAGCAGCCGGACCTCAAGGGGGAATGAGCAGTTCTTC. Residues: CASSRTSRGNEQFF.